The clone carrying this T cell receptor (beta chain) was recorded only once. This CDR3 has 15 residues. The germline CDR1 and CDR2 sequences are ENHRY and SYGVKD. V shed 8 bases, J shed 2 bases, and the junction held 7 bases outside the gene matches. The data belong to a study of CD8 T cells in Susac syndrome. The authors reverse transcribed about 0.5 to 1 ug RNA with random hexamers. MiXCR, run by TCRdb on the immunoSEQ multiplex PCR reads, gives a single entry per CDR3 protein. Of 150,000 to 200,000 distinct CDR3 sequences in the sample, 94% were seen once. This clonotype was sampled from a human donor with Susac syndrome. The sequenced sample consisted of CD4+ T cells from PBMCs. The chain carries TRBV10-3 and TRBJ2-3; 10 bases agree with TRBD2. This CDR3 is CAIRHSGGSTDTQYF. The CDR3 coding sequence is TGTGCCATCCGTCATAGCGGGGGGTCCACAGATACGCAGTATTTT.